This TCR beta chain is drawn from a study of CD8+ T cells in alopecia areata. Study-wide results and limits: Association of baseline CD8+ expansion with response is uncertain owing to one nonresponder.

This sample's treatment: oral pan-JAK inhibitor, 5-10 mg twice daily. To note about this clone: Its antigen is not identified.

Germline V gives CDR1 MNHEY, CDR2 SMNVEV (reference sequence). The CDR3 sequence is 11 residues long. V lost 8 bases and J 3 bases, leaving 2 bases between the germline ends. Sequencing relied on a cDNA template that was reverse transcribed from extracted RNA. TCRdb's copy holds only in-frame clones and misses some; the assay was immunoSEQ multiplex PCR. The data show some 150,000 clones, approximately 59% seen once. The sequence was obtained from a human donor with alopecia areata. Sequencing used CD4+ T cells sorted from blood, obtained at roughly week 55, from a patient treated with tofacitinib. This sequence joins TRBV27 and TRBJ1-6; D is unclear. CDR3 protein: CASGYNSPLHF. In DNA form, the CDR3 reads TGTGCCAGCGGCTATAATTCACCCCTCCACTTT.